The following is a T cell receptor (beta chain) sequence with its context. Antigen unknown. This record belongs to a study of cytomegalovirus exposure and HLA in healthy donors. Study findings and constraints: Most TCR sequences showed up rarely, but some public TCRs showed up in many donors. The study designated 150 or so TCR beta chains cytomegalovirus-associated.

PCR employed 60 Vbeta and 13 Jbeta primers. Assay used: immunoSEQ multiplex PCR; TCRdb lists only in-frame clones, some missing. The sample carries more than 150,000 clones, around 84% recorded once. Germline V lookup: CDR1 MDHEN, CDR2 SYDVKM. The CDR3 loop spans 13 amino acids. With 8 bases clipped from V and 5 bases from J, the junction kept 6 bases outside the gene matches. The sample was PBMCs. The chain couples TRBV28 to TRBJ2-7; 10 bases match TRBD2. The source is a girl aged 2-10 years in good health and CMV-seropositive. The CDR3 sequence: CASFLAGADEQYF. The CDR3 DNA sequence: TGTGCCAGCTTTCTAGCGGGGGCCGACGAGCAGTACTTC.